These 32 T cell receptor beta chains share one sample of origin, sequenced in a study of identical twins. TCRdb independently ran MiXCR on the 5' RACE reads; one entry per CDR3 protein. The sample yields 350,000 to 500,000 distinct CDR3 sequences, roughly 18% seen once. Sequenced material: naive T cells sorted from blood. These receptors were collected from a man aged 50-59 years in good health.

The chain is built from TRBV2 and TRBJ2-1, with D possibly being TRBD2 (6 bases). V dropped 4 bases and J dropped 12 bases, with 22 bases sitting between them. The CDR3 sequence is 15 residues long. The germline CDR1 and CDR2 sequences are SNHLY and FYNNEI. DNA of the CDR3: TGTGCCAGCAGTGCGGACGGAGGGCGGGTGATGGGGCAGTTCTTC. Translated, it gives CASSADGGRVMGQFF.

The V and J genes are TRBV14 and TRBJ2-7; no definite D call. CDR3 length equals 11 residues. Germline values: CDR1 SGHDN, CDR2 FVKESK. The V gene lost 3 bases and the J gene lost 6 bases, with 6 bases spanning the gap. This CDR3 is CASSQGIEQYF. CDR3 DNA: TGTGCCAGCAGCCAGGGAATCGAGCAGTACTTC.

This clonotype was seen more than once but under ten times. The chain is built from TRBV5-6 and TRBJ1-3, with D possibly TRBD1 on 5 matching bases. The ends were cut back, 4 bases at V and 6 bases at J, with 17 bases in the middle. Germline V lookup: CDR1 SGHDT, CDR2 YYEEEE. This CDR3 is 15 amino acids long. The CDR3 protein is CASSPAGQGLNTIYF. The CDR3 DNA reads as TGTGCCAGCAGCCCCGCTGGTCAGGGTTTAAACACCATATATTTT.

In this sample, this clonotype turned up a few times. The chain is built from TRBV11-2 and TRBJ2-3, with 12 bases aligning to TRBD2. This CDR3 has 17 residues. Germline CDR1 reads SGHAT; CDR2 reads FQNNGV. J gave up 0 bases and V 4 bases, and 5 bases lay outside the gene matches. CDR3: CASSSPGLAGSTDTQYF. The DNA of the CDR3 is TGTGCCAGCAGCTCACCCGGACTAGCGGGAAGCACAGATACGCAGTATTTT.

This clonotype came up a few times. The chain employs TRBV9 and TRBJ2-1, with TRBD1 as a possible D gene (5 bases). The length of the CDR3 is 14 residues. CDR1 and CDR2 from the germline V gene are SGDLS and YYNGEE. Deletions cut 0 bases from V and 7 bases from J, with 11 bases between. The CDR3 is CASSVGNRFNEQFF. For the CDR3, the DNA is TGTGCCAGCAGCGTAGGTAACAGGTTTAATGAGCAGTTCTTC.

This clonotype has a count of ten or more. The chain uses TRBV20-1 and TRBJ1-6; 7 bases line up with TRBD1. Germline V gene data show CDR1 as DFQATT and CDR2 as SNEGSKA (reference sequence). The junction had 3 bases not matched to a gene; V was cut back by 6 bases and J by 7 bases. This CDR3 region has 12 residues. CDR3 bases: TGCAGTGCCGGGACAGCAAATTCACCCCTCCACTTT. It yields the protein CSAGTANSPLHF.

The chain uses TRBV12-3 or TRBV12-4 and TRBJ1-5; possibly TRBD1 for D (5 bases). This CDR3 is 14 amino acids long. Trimming stripped 6 bases from V and 7 bases from J, with 16 bases between. CDR3 nucleotide sequence: TGTGCCAGCAGGGAAAGGGGCTCCGGACAGCCCCAGCATTTT. Amino acids: CASRERGSGQPQHF.

This clonotype was observed at least ten times. The J gene is TRBJ2-1, the V gene TRBV6-2 or TRBV6-3; the D is unclear. The V gene's germline CDR1 is MNHEY and CDR2 SVGEGT. The CDR3 is 11 residues long. Trimming shortened V by 7 bases and J by 9 bases, and 10 bases separated the two germline ends. The chain's CDR3 is CASKYPGEQFF. CDR3 sequence (DNA): TGTGCCAGCAAGTACCCGGGTGAGCAGTTCTTC.

The rearrangement uses TRBV7-2 and TRBJ2-3; 11 bases are a match to TRBD2. In germline, CDR1 is SGHTA, CDR2 FQGNSA. There are 17 residues in the CDR3. After removal of 5 bases from V and 3 bases from J, the junction contained 10 bases not matched to a gene. As DNA, the CDR3 is TGTGCCAGCAGCCAGGCAGTAGCGGGGGGGCAAACAGATACGCAGTATTTT. Its translation: CASSQAVAGGQTDTQYF.

The chain links TRBV19 to TRBJ2-7; TRBD2 might be the D (6 bases). The CDR3 sequence is 13 residues long. The germline V and J ends were trimmed by 3 bases and 2 bases, with 8 bases remaining between them. CDR1 is LNHDA, CDR2 SQIVND, per germline (reference sequence). Here the CDR3 reads CASSIGGTYEQYF. The CDR3 region has the DNA TGTGCCAGTAGTATCGGCGGGACCTACGAGCAGTACTTC.

The chain employs TRBV20-1 and TRBJ2-7; a weak D match, TRBD2 (5 bases). V dropped 3 bases and J dropped 3 bases, with 9 bases sitting between them. The CDR3 covers 12 residues. Germline CDR1 and CDR2: DFQATT and SNEGSKA (reference sequence). CDR3: CSASRGSYEQYF. The CDR3 bases are TGCAGTGCTAGCAGAGGGAGCTACGAGCAGTACTTC.

Ten or more counts support this clonotype. CDR3 protein: CASSPEGGASQPQHF. For the CDR3, the DNA is TGCGCCAGCAGCCCGGAAGGGGGCGCGAGTCAGCCCCAGCATTTT. This chain connects TRBV5-1 to TRBJ1-5; 7 bases map to TRBD1. The V gene's germline CDR1 is SGHRS and CDR2 YFSETQ. The V segment lost 4 bases and the J segment 6 bases; nucleotides outside the gene matches: 10. The CDR3 contains 15 residues. Full variable domain (remainder filled in from reference TRBV5-1 and TRBJ1-5): KAGVTQTPRYLIKTRGQQVTLSCSPISGHRSVSWYQQTPGQGLQFLFEYFSETQRNKGNFPGRFSGRQFSNSRSEMNVSTLELGDSALYLCASSPEGGASQPQHFGDGTRLSIL.

This clonotype has a count of ten or more. The chain combines TRBV5-1 with TRBJ1-1, with D unclear. The germline V gene has CDR1 SGHRS and CDR2 YFSETQ. The germline V and J ends were trimmed by 0 bases and 0 bases, with 12 bases remaining between them. This CDR3 spans 16 amino acids. CDR3 sequence (DNA): TGCGCCAGCAGCTTGGGTTTCCAGAACATGAACACTGAAGCTTTCTTT. Its protein product is CASSLGFQNMNTEAFF.

The V and J genes are TRBV28 and TRBJ1-6, with D maybe TRBD1 (6 bases). V lost 3 bases and J lost 13, with 10 bases in between. Germline loops: CDR1 MDHEN, CDR2 SYDVKM. The CDR3 contains 12 residues. The chain's CDR3 is CASSLPRGPLHF. In DNA, the CDR3 is TGTGCCAGCAGTTTGCCGAGGGGGCCCCTCCACTTT.

This clonotype was picked up many times. The chain has TRBV7-2 and TRBJ2-1; TRBD2 is a possible D gene (7 bases). Trimming pared 6 bases from V and 8 bases from J, leaving 17 bases between. The CDR3 runs 14 residues. The germline gives CDR1 SGHTA, CDR2 FQGNSA. Here the CDR3 reads CASSLKSGGYEQFF. In nucleotides, the CDR3 is TGTGCCAGCAGTCTTAAATCGGGGGGCTATGAGCAGTTCTTC.

This clonotype has ten or more counts. The V gene is TRBV11-2, the J gene TRBJ2-2; D ambiguous. CDR3 size: 14 residues. Germline V gives CDR1 SGHAT, CDR2 FQNNGV. Trimming stripped 0 bases from V and 8 bases from J, with 10 bases between. The CDR3 region has the DNA TGTGCCAGCAGCTTAGAAGGGCCCGGAGGGGAGCTGTTTTTT. Protein product: CASSLEGPGGELFF.

The table lists this clonotype with a few counts. The chain links TRBV20-1 to TRBJ1-1; a weak D match, TRBD1 (6 bases). CDR1 is DFQATT, CDR2 SNEGSKA, per germline (reference sequence). The V end lost 0 bases, the J end lost 4 bases, and 18 bases lay between the germline ends. This CDR3 has 16 amino acids. Written as DNA, the CDR3 is TGCAGTGCTAGAGATGTAACAGGGAGTATCTTCACTGAAGCTTTCTTT. This codes for CSARDVTGSIFTEAFF.

The chain uses TRBV25-1 and TRBJ2-1; D possibly corresponds to TRBD2 (5 bases). There are 17 residues in the CDR3. V lost 7 bases and J lost 1, with 20 bases in between. Germline V gene data show CDR1 as MGHDK and CDR2 as SYGVNS. The CDR3 DNA reads as TGTGCCAGCACCCATGGGTCGGGGTTGCTATCCTACAATGAGCAGTTCTTC. Its translation is CASTHGSGLLSYNEQFF.

V is TRBV7-6 and J is TRBJ2-3; 8 bases align to TRBD2. The CDR3 contains 16 residues. Trimming cost V 4 bases and J 5 bases; bases outside gene matches: 11. The germline V gene encodes CDR1 SGHVS and CDR2 FNYEAQ. The CDR3 sequence is CASSYDAGGSLDTQYF. The CDR3 coding sequence is TGTGCCAGCAGCTACGATGCGGGGGGCTCTTTAGATACGCAGTATTTT.

The CDR3 region has the DNA TGCAGTGTTGCCCCGGTGAGGGTGGGTCAGCCCCAGCATTTT. Amino acid sequence: CSVAPVRVGQPQHF. J is TRBJ1-5 and V is TRBV20-1; the D is unclear. Deletions cut 7 bases from V and 6 bases from J, with 19 bases between. Per the germline V gene, CDR1 is DFQATT and CDR2 is SNEGSKA (reference sequence). CDR3 length: 14 residues.

In its sample, this clonotype was seen a few times. The junction differs from germline at one of its ends, possibly a read error. The chain uses TRBV12-3 or TRBV12-4 and TRBJ2-1; no firm D call. This CDR3 contains 15 residues. The CDR3 nucleotides read TGTGCCACCAGTGTGTATCGGGTAAACTACAATGAGCAGTTCTTC. This sequence encodes CATSVYRVNYNEQFF.

The rearrangement links TRBV7-2 to TRBJ2-5; no clear D. Germline-derived CDR1 and CDR2 are SGHTA and FQGNSA. The length of the CDR3 is 14 residues. V was trimmed by 1 base and J by 4 bases, leaving 10 bases between them. The CDR3 sequence is CASSLDYSRETQYF. The CDR3 DNA follows: TGTGCCAGCAGCTTAGATTACAGCAGAGAGACCCAGTACTTC.

The genes are TRBV4-1 and TRBJ1-2; TRBD1 is a possible D gene (6 bases). Per the germline V gene, CDR1 is MGHRA and CDR2 is YSYEKL. Deletions cut 2 bases from V and 7 bases from J, with 14 bases between. This CDR3 spans 14 amino acids. DNA of the CDR3: TGCGCCAGCAGCCAACAACAGGGACTCTCTGGCTACACCTTC. This translates into CASSQQQGLSGYTF.

The V gene is TRBV3-1, the J gene TRBJ1-3, with D unclear. The V end was cut by 7 bases, the J end by 0 bases, with 16 bases between. The CDR3 extends over 16 amino acids. CDR1 and CDR2 (germline): LGHDT, YNNKEL (reference sequence). The CDR3 loop is CASTLSVGLSGNTIYF. The CDR3 nucleotides are TGTGCCAGCACCCTCAGCGTTGGACTCTCTGGAAACACCATATATTTT.

The gene calls are TRBV6-5 and TRBJ2-7, with D uncertain. Germline CDR1 is MNHEY and CDR2 is SVGAGI. The CDR3 extends over 16 amino acids. V gave up 2 bases and J gave up 1 base, with 15 bases separating them. DNA of the CDR3: TGTGCCAGCAGTTACCCCGAACTCCGTGGATCCTACGAGCAGTACTTC. Translated, it gives CASSYPELRGSYEQYF.

This clonotype has a count of ten or more. The V gene is TRBV10-3, the J gene TRBJ2-1; D possibly matches TRBD1 or TRBD2 (5 bases each). Between the trimmed V and J ends, which lost 2 bases and 2 bases, there was a span of 19 bases. Germline assignment: CDR1 ENHRY and CDR2 SYGVKD. This CDR3 comprises 18 residues. In DNA, the CDR3 is TGTGCCATCAGTGAGCCAAAGGGATACGGGACCACCTACAATGAGCAGTTCTTC. Protein product: CAISEPKGYGTTYNEQFF.

This clonotype has just a few counts. The rearrangement links TRBV3-1 to TRBJ2-7, with D hard to call. Looked up from germline, CDR1 is LGHDT and CDR2 is YNNKEL (reference sequence). Trimming left V 0 bases short and J 4 bases short, with 16 bases between. The CDR3 spans 16 residues. CDR3 region: CASSQDSKAPDYEQYF. The CDR3 DNA follows: TGTGCCAGCAGCCAAGACTCAAAGGCCCCCGATTACGAGCAGTACTTC.

This clonotype has only a few counts. The J gene is TRBJ2-1, the V gene TRBV10-3, with D possibly being TRBD2 (6 bases). This CDR3 contains 13 residues. Germline CDR1 ENHRY, CDR2 SYGVKD. Trimming removed 6 bases at V and 5 bases at J, with 11 bases between. CDR3 nucleotides: TGTGCCATCAGACCGGGAGAAGACAATGAGCAGTTCTTC. Translation gives CAIRPGEDNEQFF.

This clonotype has a handful of counts. The gene calls are TRBV19 and TRBJ2-1; the D is unclear. Germline lookup yields CDR1 LNHDA and CDR2 SQIVND (reference sequence). Trimming took off 1 base at V and 1 base at J, with 8 bases between the two ends. The CDR3 has 15 amino acids. In DNA form, the CDR3 reads TGTGCCAGTAGTATAGTAGATAGGTCCTACAATGAGCAGTTCTTC. Residues: CASSIVDRSYNEQFF.

This clonotype was observed a few times. In DNA form, the CDR3 reads TGTGCCAGCAGCTTTTTTGAGGGACTAGATACCACAGATACGCAGTATTTT. Protein sequence: CASSFFEGLDTTDTQYF. The chain joins TRBV28 to TRBJ2-3, with 8 bases matching TRBD2. Germline assignment: CDR1 MDHEN and CDR2 SYDVKM. The CDR3 is 17 residues long. Trimming cost V 6 bases and J 2 bases; bases outside gene matches: 13.

This clonotype was found a few times. The CDR3 DNA follows: TGTGCCAGCAGTTTCGGTGGTGTTATGAACACTGAAGCTTTCTTT. Translated, it gives CASSFGGVMNTEAFF. The V gene is TRBV5-8, the J gene TRBJ1-1; D not certain. Trimming left V 5 bases short and J 0 bases short, with 14 bases between. The CDR3 has 15 amino acids. Per the germline V gene, CDR1 is SGHTS and CDR2 is YDEGEE.

This rearrangement joins TRBV7-2 to TRBJ1-6, with a possible D match to TRBD1 (5 bases). Trimming removed 0 bases at V and 7 bases at J, with 13 bases between. CDR1 and CDR2 (germline): SGHTA, FQGNSA. The CDR3 runs 16 residues. The CDR3 spells CASSLAPARVNSPLHF. CDR3 nucleotide sequence: TGTGCCAGCAGCTTAGCGCCCGCCAGGGTCAATTCACCCCTCCACTTT.